This T cell receptor (beta chain) was sequenced in a study of cytomegalovirus exposure and HLA in healthy donors. The study's findings and limits: Reports indicated that the classifier achieved high specificity and sensitivity in diagnosing cytomegalovirus status. A prior analysis recorded that most TCR beta V segments were productive about 87% or about 30% of the time.

PCR used 60 Vbeta primers and 13 Jbeta primers. The protocol was immunoSEQ multiplex PCR, while the TCRdb copy is restricted to in-frame clones and leaves out a portion. The sample lists more than 110,000 clones; 70% to 85% were seen once. The CDR3 covers 14 residues. In germline, CDR1 is ENHRY, CDR2 SYGVKD. V shed 4 bases, J shed 1 base, and the junction held 1 base outside the gene matches. A word on this clone: Its antigen remains unknown.

Sequencing was done on a sample of PBMCs. The chain has TRBV10-3 and TRBJ2-3; 8 bases agree with TRBD2. The TCR sequence derives from a man aged 25-45 years in good health and CMV-seropositive. DNA of the CDR3: TGTGCCATCAGTGGCGGGAGGCGCACAGATACGCAGTATTTT. Translation gives CAISGGRRTDTQYF.